This is a list of T cell receptor beta chains from one sample in a study of CD8 T cells in ankylosing spondylitis. TCRdb recomputed calls from the 5' RACE reads with MiXCR, one row per CDR3 protein. The sample carries 250,000 to 300,000 distinct CDR3 sequences, 18% recorded once. The sequencing input was blood, either unsorted or a sorted T cell fraction (not recorded which). Every receptor here comes from a male donor with ankylosing spondylitis or in good health (not recorded which). CDR3s include the opening cysteine and the closing phenylalanine or tryptophan. Each record gives: V gene, J gene, clone size, D gene, CDR3 DNA, CDR3 protein. A D gene is named only where the DNA matches it firmly. Clone size is shown for a subset of rows, as once, few, many or a class of expanded clone.

>TRBV29-1|TRBJ1-2|few|NA
TGCAGCGTTGAACCCGCAGGCTATGGCTACACCTTC
CSVEPAGYGYTF
>TRBV27|TRBJ2-6|NA|TRBD2
TGTGCCAGCGGGGGGGCTGGGGCCAACGTCCTGACTTTC
CASGGAGANVLTF
>TRBV5-1|TRBJ2-3|NA|TRBD2
TGCGCCAGCAGCTGGGCGGGAGTTACAGTTACGCAGTATTTT
CASSWAGVTVTQYF
>TRBV29-1|TRBJ2-5|NA|NA
TGCAGCGTTGATTTTGTGCTAGCCCAAGAGACCCAGTACTTC
CSVDFVLAQETQYF
>TRBV29-1|TRBJ2-1|NA|TRBD1
TGCAGCGTTGGGGACGGACAGGGGCGCCATGTGCAGTTCTTC
CSVGDGQGRHVQFF
>TRBV12-3/TRBV12-4|TRBJ1-1|many|NA
TGTGCCAGCAGTTTTCGGGGAACTGAAGCTTTCTTT
CASSFRGTEAFF
>TRBV18|TRBJ2-7|NA|TRBD1
TGTGCCAGCTCACACCCGGCGCAGGGGGCCTACGAGCAGTACTTC
CASSHPAQGAYEQYF
>TRBV7-2|TRBJ1-6|NA|NA
TGTGCCAGCAGCTTAGTTTCAGGGGATAATTCACCCCTCCACTTT
CASSLVSGDNSPLHF
>TRBV4-2|TRBJ2-7|few|TRBD2
TGTGCCAGCAGCCAAGAAGGACTAGCGGGAGTGGTTGGCTACGAGCAGTACTTC
CASSQEGLAGVVGYEQYF
>TRBV5-1|TRBJ2-2|few|NA
TGCGCCAGCAGCCCTCAGCAGGTACCCCTTTCGGACACCGGGGAGCTGTTTTTT
CASSPQQVPLSDTGELFF
>TRBV25-1|TRBJ2-7|NA|TRBD1
TGTGCCAGCAGTGACTCCGGGACAGGGTGGGCCGAGCAGTACTTC
CASSDSGTGWAEQYF